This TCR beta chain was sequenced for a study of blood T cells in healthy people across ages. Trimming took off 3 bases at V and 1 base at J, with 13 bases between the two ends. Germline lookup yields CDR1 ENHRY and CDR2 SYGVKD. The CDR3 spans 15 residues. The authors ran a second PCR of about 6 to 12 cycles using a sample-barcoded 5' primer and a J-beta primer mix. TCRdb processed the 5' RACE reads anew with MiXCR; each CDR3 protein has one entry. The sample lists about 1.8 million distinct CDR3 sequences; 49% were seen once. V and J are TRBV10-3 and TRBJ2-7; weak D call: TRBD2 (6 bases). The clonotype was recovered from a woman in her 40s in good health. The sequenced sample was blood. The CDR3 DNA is TGTGCCATCAGTGATGCCGGGGGAGATTCCTACGAGCAGTACTTC. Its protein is CAISDAGGDSYEQYF.